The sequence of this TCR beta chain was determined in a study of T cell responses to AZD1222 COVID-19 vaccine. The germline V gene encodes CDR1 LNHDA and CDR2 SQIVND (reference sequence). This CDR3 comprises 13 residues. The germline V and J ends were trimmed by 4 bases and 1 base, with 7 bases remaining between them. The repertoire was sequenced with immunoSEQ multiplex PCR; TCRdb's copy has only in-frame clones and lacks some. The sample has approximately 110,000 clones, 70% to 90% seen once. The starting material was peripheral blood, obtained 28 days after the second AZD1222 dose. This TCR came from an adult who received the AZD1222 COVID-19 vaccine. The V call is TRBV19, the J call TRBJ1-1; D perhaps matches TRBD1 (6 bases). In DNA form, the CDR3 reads TGTGCCAGTAGTACGACAGGGAACACTGAAGCTTTCTTT. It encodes CASSTTGNTEAFF.